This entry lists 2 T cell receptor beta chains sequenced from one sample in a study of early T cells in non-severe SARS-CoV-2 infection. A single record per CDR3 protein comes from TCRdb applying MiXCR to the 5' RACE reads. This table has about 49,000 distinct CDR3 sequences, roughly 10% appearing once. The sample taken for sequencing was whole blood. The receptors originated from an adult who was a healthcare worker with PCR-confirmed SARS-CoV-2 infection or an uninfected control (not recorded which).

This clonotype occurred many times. In DNA form, the CDR3 reads TGTGCCAGCAGCTCCCTTTATGAGCAGTTCTTC. Its protein product is CASSSLYEQFF. V usage is TRBV7-2 and J usage is TRBJ2-1; D unclear. Trimming took 4 bases from V and 8 from J, leaving 6 bases between them. The CDR3 contains 11 residues. Germline CDR1 and CDR2: SGHTA and FQGNSA.

CDR3 DNA: TGTGCCAGCAGCGTAGTCGGGAGGGCCGGCGGTGAGCAGTTCTTC. Protein: CASSVVGRAGGEQFF. V usage is TRBV9 and J usage is TRBJ2-1, with TRBD2 matching 8 bases. From germline, CDR1 is SGDLS and CDR2 YYNGEE. The CDR3 is made up of 15 amino acids. The V gene end was trimmed by 0 bases and the J gene end by 9 bases; junction bases not matched to a gene: 8.